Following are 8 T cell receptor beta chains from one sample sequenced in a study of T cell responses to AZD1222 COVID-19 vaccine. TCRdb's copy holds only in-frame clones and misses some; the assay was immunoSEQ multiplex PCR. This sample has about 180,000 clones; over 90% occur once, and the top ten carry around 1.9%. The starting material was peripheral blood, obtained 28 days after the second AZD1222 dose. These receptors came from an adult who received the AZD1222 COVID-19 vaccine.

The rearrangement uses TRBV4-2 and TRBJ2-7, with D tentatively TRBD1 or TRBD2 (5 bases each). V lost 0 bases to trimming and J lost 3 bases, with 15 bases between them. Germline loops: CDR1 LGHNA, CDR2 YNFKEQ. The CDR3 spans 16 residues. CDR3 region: CASSQDPTRDGYEQYF. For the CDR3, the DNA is TGTGCCAGCAGCCAAGATCCCACCCGGGACGGCTACGAGCAGTACTTC.

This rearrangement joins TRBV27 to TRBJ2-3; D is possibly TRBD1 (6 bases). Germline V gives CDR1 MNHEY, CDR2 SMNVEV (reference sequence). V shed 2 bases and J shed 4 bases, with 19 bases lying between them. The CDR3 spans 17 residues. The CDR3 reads CASSLLVTGGLPDTQYF. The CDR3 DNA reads TGTGCCAGCAGTTTACTTGTGACAGGAGGCCTCCCAGATACGCAGTATTTT.

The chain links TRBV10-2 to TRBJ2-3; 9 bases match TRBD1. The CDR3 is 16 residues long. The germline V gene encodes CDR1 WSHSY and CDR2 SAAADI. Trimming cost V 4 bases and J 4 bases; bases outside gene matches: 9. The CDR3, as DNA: TGCGCCAGCAGTGGATGGACAGGGGACCGGGCAGATACGCAGTATTTT. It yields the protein CASSGWTGDRADTQYF.

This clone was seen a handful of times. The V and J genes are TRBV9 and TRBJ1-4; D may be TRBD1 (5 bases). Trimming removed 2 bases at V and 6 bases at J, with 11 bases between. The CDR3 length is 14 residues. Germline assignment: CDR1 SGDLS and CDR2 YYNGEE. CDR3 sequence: CASSVSPGDEKLFF. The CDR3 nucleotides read TGTGCCAGCAGCGTGAGCCCGGGGGATGAAAAACTGTTTTTT.

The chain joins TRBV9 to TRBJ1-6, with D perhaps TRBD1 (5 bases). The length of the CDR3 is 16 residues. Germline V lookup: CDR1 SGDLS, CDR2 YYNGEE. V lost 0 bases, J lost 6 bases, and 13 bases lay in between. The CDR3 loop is CASSVGGKAANSPLHF. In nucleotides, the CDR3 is TGTGCCAGCAGCGTAGGGGGGAAGGCAGCTAATTCACCCCTCCACTTT.

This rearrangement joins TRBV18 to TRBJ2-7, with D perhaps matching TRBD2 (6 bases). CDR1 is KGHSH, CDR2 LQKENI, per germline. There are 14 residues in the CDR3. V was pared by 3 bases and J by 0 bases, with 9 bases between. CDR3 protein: CASSPGGDSYEQYF. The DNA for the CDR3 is TGTGCCAGCTCACCCGGAGGGGACTCCTACGAGCAGTACTTC. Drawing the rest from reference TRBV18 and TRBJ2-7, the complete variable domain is NAGVMQNPRHLVRRRGQEARLRCSPMKGHSHVYWYRQLPEEGLKFMVYLQKENIIDESGMPKERFSAEFPKEGPSILRIQQVVRGDSAAYFCASSPGGDSYEQYFGPGTRLTVT.

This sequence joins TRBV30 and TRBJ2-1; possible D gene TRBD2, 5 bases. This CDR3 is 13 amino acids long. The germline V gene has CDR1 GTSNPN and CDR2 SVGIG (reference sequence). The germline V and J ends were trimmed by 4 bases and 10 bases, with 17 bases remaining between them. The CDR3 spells CAWTTDLLGEQFF. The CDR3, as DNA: TGTGCCTGGACCACCGACCTACTAGGAGAGCAGTTCTTC.

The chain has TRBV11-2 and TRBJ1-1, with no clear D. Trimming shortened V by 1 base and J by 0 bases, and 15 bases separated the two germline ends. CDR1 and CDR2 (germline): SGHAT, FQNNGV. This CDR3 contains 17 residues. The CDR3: CASSLAGRVSLNTEAFF. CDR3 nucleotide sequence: TGTGCCAGCAGCTTAGCAGGCCGGGTATCTCTGAACACTGAAGCTTTCTTT.